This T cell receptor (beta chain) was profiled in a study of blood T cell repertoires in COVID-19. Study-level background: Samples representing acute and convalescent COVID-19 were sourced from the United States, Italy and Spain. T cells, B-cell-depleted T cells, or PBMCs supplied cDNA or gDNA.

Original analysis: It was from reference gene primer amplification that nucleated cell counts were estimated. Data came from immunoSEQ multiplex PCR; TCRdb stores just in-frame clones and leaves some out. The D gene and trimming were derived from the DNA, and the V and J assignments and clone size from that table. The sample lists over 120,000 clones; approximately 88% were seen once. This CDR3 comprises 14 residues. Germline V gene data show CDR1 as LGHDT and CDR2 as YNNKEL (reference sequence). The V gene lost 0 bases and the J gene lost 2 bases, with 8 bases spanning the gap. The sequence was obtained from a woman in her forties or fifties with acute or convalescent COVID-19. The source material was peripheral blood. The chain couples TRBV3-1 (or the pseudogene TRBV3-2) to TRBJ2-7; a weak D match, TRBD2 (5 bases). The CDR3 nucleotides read TGTGCCAGCAGCCAAGAGCTAGCCGCCTACGAGCAGTACTTC. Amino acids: CASSQELAAYEQYF.